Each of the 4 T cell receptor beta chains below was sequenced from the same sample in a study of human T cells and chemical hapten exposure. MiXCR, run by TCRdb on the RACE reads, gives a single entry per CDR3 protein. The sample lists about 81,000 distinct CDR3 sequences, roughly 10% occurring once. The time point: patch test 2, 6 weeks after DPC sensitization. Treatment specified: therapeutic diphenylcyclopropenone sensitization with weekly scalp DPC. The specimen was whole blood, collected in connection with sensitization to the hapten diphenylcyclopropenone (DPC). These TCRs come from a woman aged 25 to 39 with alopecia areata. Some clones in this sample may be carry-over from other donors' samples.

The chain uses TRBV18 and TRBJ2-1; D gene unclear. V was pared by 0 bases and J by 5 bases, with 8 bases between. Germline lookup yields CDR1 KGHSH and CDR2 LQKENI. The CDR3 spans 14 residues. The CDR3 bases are TGTGCCAGCTCACCACCGGTACGGAACAATGAGCAGTTCTTC. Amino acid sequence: CASSPPVRNNEQFF.

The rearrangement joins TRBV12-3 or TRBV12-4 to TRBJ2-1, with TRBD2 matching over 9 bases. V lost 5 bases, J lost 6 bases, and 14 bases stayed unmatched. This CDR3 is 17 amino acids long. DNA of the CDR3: TGTGCCAGCAGTCCCCGAAGGGCGGGGGGGCGAGGCAATGAGCAGTTCTTC. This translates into CASSPRRAGGRGNEQFF.

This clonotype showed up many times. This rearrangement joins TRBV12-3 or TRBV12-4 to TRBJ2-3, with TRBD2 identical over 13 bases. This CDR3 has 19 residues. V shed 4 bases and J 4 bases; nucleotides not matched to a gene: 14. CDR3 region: CASSSTPWTSGRNADTQYF. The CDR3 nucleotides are TGTGCCAGCAGTTCCACCCCCTGGACTAGCGGGAGAAATGCAGATACGCAGTATTTT.

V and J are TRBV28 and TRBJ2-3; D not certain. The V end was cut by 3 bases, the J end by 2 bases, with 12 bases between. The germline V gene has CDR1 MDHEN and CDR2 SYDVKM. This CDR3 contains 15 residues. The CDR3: CASSFSAGDTDTQYF. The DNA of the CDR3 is TGTGCCAGCAGTTTCTCGGCAGGAGACACAGATACGCAGTATTTT.